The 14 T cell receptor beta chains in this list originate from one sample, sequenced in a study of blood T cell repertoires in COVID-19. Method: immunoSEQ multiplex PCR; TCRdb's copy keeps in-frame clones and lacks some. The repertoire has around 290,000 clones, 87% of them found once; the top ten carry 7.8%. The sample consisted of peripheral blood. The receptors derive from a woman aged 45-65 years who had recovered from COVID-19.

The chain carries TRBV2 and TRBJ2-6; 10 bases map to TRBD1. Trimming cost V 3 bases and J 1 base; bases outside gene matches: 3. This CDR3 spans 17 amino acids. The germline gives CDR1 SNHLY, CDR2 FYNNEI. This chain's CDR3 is CASSDPGQGSGANVLTF. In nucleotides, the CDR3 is TGTGCCAGCAGTGACCCGGGACAGGGGTCTGGGGCCAACGTCCTGACTTTC.

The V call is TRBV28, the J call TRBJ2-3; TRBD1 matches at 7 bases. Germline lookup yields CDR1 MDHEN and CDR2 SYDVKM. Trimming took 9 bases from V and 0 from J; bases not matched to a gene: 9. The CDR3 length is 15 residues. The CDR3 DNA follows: TGTGCCAGTCACGGACAGGCGGGTAGCACAGATACGCAGTATTTT. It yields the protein CASHGQAGSTDTQYF.

Here the CDR3 reads CASTPSLAGYNEQFF. In DNA form, the CDR3 reads TGTGCCAGCACCCCGTCCCTAGCGGGCTACAATGAGCAGTTCTTC. V gene TRBV28 combines with J gene TRBJ2-1; TRBD2 agrees at 8 bases. The CDR3 consists of 15 residues. Germline assignment: CDR1 MDHEN and CDR2 SYDVKM. J gave up 3 bases and V 7 bases, and 8 bases lay outside the gene matches.

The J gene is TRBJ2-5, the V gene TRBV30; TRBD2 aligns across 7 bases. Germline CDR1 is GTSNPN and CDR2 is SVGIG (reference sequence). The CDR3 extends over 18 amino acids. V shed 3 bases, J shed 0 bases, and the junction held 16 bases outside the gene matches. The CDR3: CAWSFTRGSGAYQETQYF. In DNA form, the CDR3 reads TGTGCCTGGAGCTTCACCCGGGGGAGCGGGGCGTACCAAGAGACCCAGTACTTC.

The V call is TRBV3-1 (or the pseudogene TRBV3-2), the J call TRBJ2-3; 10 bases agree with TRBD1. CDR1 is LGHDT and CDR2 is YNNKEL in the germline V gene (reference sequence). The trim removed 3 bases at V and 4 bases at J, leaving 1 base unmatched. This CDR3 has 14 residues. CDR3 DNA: TGTGCCAGCAGCCACGGGACAGGGGCAGATACGCAGTATTTT. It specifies CASSHGTGADTQYF.

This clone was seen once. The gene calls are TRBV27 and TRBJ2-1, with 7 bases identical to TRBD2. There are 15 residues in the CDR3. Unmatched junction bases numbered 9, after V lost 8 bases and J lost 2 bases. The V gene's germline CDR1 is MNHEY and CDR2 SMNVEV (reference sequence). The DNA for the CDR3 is TGTGCCAGCCGCGGGAGCGGGGTTACCTACAATGAGCAGTTCTTC. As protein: CASRGSGVTYNEQFF.

Here the CDR3 reads CASRKQGRNYGYTF. The CDR3 DNA is TGTGCCAGCAGAAAACAGGGACGGAACTATGGCTACACCTTC. The gene calls are TRBV28 and TRBJ1-2, with D tentatively TRBD1 (6 bases). This CDR3 comprises 14 residues. CDR1 and CDR2 (germline): MDHEN, SYDVKM. With 6 bases removed from V and 2 bases from J, the gap between germline ends came to 13 bases.

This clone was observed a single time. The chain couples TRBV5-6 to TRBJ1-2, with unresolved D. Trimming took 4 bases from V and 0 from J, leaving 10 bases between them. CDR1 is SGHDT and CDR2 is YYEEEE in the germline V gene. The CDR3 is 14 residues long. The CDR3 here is CASSRSGTNYGYTF. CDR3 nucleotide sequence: TGTGCCAGCAGCCGGAGCGGGACTAACTATGGCTACACCTTC.

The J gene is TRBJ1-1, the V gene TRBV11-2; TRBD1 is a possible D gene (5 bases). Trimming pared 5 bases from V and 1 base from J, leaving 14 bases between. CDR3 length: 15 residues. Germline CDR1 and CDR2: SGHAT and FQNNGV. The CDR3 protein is CASSPGRGWNTEAFF. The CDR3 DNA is TGTGCCAGCAGCCCCGGGAGGGGTTGGAACACTGAAGCTTTCTTT. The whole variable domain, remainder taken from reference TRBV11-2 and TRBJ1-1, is EAGVAQSPRYKIIEKRQSVAFWCNPISGHATLYWYQQILGQGPKLLIQFQNNGVVDDSQLPKDRFSAERLKGVDSTLKIQPAKLEDSAVYLCASSPGRGWNTEAFFGQGTRLTVV.

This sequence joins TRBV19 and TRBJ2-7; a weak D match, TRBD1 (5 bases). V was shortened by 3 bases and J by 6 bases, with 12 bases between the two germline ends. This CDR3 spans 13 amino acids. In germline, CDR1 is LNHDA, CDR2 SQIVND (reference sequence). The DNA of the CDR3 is TGTGCCAGTAGTATTGGCCAGGGCGTCGAGCAGTACTTC. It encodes CASSIGQGVEQYF. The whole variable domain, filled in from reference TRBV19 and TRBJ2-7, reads DGGITQSPKYLFRKEGQNVTLSCEQNLNHDAMYWYRQDPGQGLRLIYYSQIVNDFQKGDIAEGYSVSREKKESFPLTVTSAQKNPTAFYLCASSIGQGVEQYFGPGTRLTVT.

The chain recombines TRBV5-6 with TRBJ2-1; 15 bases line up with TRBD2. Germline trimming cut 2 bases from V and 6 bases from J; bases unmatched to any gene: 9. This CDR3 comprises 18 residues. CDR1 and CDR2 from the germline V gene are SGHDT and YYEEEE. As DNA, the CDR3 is TGTGCCAGCAGCTTCCCCGGACTAGCGGGAGGGCCCGCCAATGAGCAGTTCTTC. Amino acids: CASSFPGLAGGPANEQFF.

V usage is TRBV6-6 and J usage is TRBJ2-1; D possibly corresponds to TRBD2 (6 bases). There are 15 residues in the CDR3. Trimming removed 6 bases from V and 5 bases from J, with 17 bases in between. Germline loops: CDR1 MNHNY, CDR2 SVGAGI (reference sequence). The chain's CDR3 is CASSHYGGPNNEQFF. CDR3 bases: TGTGCCAGCAGCCACTACGGAGGGCCTAACAATGAGCAGTTCTTC.

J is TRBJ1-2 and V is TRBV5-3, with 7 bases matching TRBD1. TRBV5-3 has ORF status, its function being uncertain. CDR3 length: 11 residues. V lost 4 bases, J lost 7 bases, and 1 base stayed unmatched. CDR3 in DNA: TGTGCCAGAAGCACAGGGGTTGGCTACACCTTC. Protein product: CARSTGVGYTF.

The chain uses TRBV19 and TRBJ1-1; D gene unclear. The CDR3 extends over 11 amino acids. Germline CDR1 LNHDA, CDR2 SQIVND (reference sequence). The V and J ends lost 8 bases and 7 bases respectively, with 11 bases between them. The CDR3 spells CASAAGFEAFF. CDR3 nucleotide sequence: TGTGCCAGTGCGGCCGGGTTTGAAGCTTTCTTT. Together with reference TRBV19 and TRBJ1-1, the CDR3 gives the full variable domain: DGGITQSPKYLFRKEGQNVTLSCEQNLNHDAMYWYRQDPGQGLRLIYYSQIVNDFQKGDIAEGYSVSREKKESFPLTVTSAQKNPTAFYLCASAAGFEAFFGQGTRLTVV.